Listed below are T cell receptor beta chains from one sample, sequenced in a study of kidney transplant recipient with SARS-CoV-2 infection. TCRdb reanalysed the reads using MiXCR and keeps one entry per CDR3 protein. The sample includes 200,000 to 300,000 distinct CDR3 sequences, 29% of them seen just once. Specimen: a blood sample, collected at baseline and on day 111 from a kidney transplant recipient. These receptors originate from a male patient aged 30 to 40 who had COVID-19 and was a kidney transplant recipient. Some of the T cells might come from the graft donor. Both conserved end residues are part of each CDR3. The D gene is left open where the match is weak. Some rows have no size entry. The others give once, few or many, or a class for an expanded clone.

DNA	CDR3	V	D	size	length	J
TGCAGCGTTCTCCAGCAAGACGATACGCAGTATTTT	CSVLQQDDTQYF	TRBV29-1	NA	many	12	TRBJ2-3
TGTGCCAGCAGTGAAATGACAACGGGGTTAAATTATCAGCCCCAGCATTTT	CASSEMTTGLNYQPQHF	TRBV6-1	NA	many	17	TRBJ1-5
TGTGCCAGCAGCTGGGTAATCAAGCAGATTAAGTTCTTC	CASSWVIKQIKFF	TRBV7-3	NA	NA	13	TRBJ2-1
TGTGCCAGCAGCCCCCGGGACAGGAGGATCACAGATACGCAGTATTTT	CASSPRDRRITDTQYF	TRBV21-1	NA	NA	16	TRBJ2-3
TGTGCCAGCAGTTTAGGGACAGAGGGTGAAGCTCTCTTC	CASSLGTEGEALF	TRBV28	TRBD1	NA	13	TRBJ1-1
TGTGCCAGCAGCACTCTGGACAAGAATTCACCCCTCCACTTT	CASSTLDKNSPLHF	TRBV12-3/TRBV12-4	NA	many	14	TRBJ1-6
TGTGCCAGCAGCACGGACCTAACAGATACGCAGTATTTT	CASSTDLTDTQYF	TRBV5-4	NA	few	13	TRBJ2-3
TGTGCCAGCATCGAGGGGGGGAACGCTGAAGCTTTCTTT	CASIEGGNAEAFF	TRBV2	NA	many	13	TRBJ1-1
TGCAGTGCTAGATCACAGGGTCAGCGGACCGGGGAGCTGTTTTTT	CSARSQGQRTGELFF	TRBV20-1	NA	many	15	TRBJ2-2
TGCAGTGCCCATGAGCGGGGTCTCCTCTCCTACGAGCAGTACTTC	CSAHERGLLSYEQYF	TRBV20-1	TRBD2	NA	15	TRBJ2-7
TGTGCCAGCAGTGAAGGGTTACGGCTGAACTACGAGCAGTACTTC	CASSEGLRLNYEQYF	TRBV6-1	NA	many	15	TRBJ2-7
TGTGCCAGCAGTTTCGCTGAGCGGTCCGGAAACACCATATATTTT	CASSFAERSGNTIYF	TRBV12-3/TRBV12-4	NA	many	15	TRBJ1-3
TGTGCCAGCAGCTGGAGGGGCACCATGAACACTGAAGCTTTCTTT	CASSWRGTMNTEAFF	TRBV5-5	NA	many	15	TRBJ1-1
TGCGCCAGCAGCCTAACTGGGACACCCTTAGGCGCTTTCTTT	CASSLTGTPLGAFF	TRBV4-3	NA	many	14	TRBJ1-1
TGTGCCAGCAGTTACTCAAGGGACACTGAAGCTTTCTTT	CASSYSRDTEAFF	TRBV6-6	NA	many	13	TRBJ1-1
TGTGCCAGCACCGCTGAAGCGGGAGACCCCGAAAATCAAGAGACCCAGTACTTC	CASTAEAGDPENQETQYF	TRBV2	TRBD2	many	18	TRBJ2-5
TGTGGCAGTATTTCCCGTGATAGCCGAAAGACCTATGGCTACACCTTC	CGSISRDSRKTYGYTF	TRBV8-2	NA	NA	16	TRBJ1-2
TGTGCCAGCAGCATGCGGAATAAGGCTGGAAAGACCTATGGCTACACCTTC	CASSMRNKAGKTYGYTF	TRBV11-1	NA	NA	17	TRBJ1-2
TGTGCCAGCAGGACAGGGGGAAGGAGCGAGCAGTACTTC	CASRTGGRSEQYF	TRBV27	TRBD1	many	13	TRBJ2-7
TGTGCCAGCAGCTCCGGGTGGGGGATGACGGAGACCCAGTACTTC	CASSSGWGMTETQYF	TRBV7-6	NA	many	15	TRBJ2-5
TGTGCCAGCAGCCTAAGGGGCTCATTAGGCACAGGTCCTTATAGCAATCAGCCCCAGCATTTT	CASSLRGSLGTGPYSNQPQHF	TRBV27	NA	many	21	TRBJ1-5
TGTGCCAGCAGCATAGTTCGCACCCTTCGAAAGACCTATGGCTACACCTTC	CASSIVRTLRKTYGYTF	TRBV3-1	NA	many	17	TRBJ1-2
TGTGCCAGCAGCCCTCACTCAAACACCATATATTTT	CASSPHSNTIYF	TRBV3-1	NA	many	12	TRBJ1-3
TGTGCCTGGAGTGTAATCCGACTGCGGGGCTACACCTTC	CAWSVIRLRGYTF	TRBV30	NA	many	13	TRBJ1-2
TGTGCCAGCAGTTTACAGGGCTCTGGGGCCAACGTCCTGACTTTC	CASSLQGSGANVLTF	TRBV27	NA	many	15	TRBJ2-6
TGTGCCAGCAGTTCGTTCGCCTGCATCGGAAAGACCTATGGCTACACCTTC	CASSSFACIGKTYGYTF	TRBV6-2/TRBV6-3	NA	many	17	TRBJ1-2
TGCGCCAGCAGCGAGAACATCTACACCGGGGAGCTGTTTTTT	CASSENIYTGELFF	TRBV4-1	NA	many	14	TRBJ2-2
TGCGCCAGCATCGGCCAGGCGGAGACCCAGTACTTC	CASIGQAETQYF	TRBV5-1	NA	many	12	TRBJ2-5
TGTGCCAGCAGTCCACAGCAACAGGGGACGGTAGATACGCAGTATTTT	CASSPQQQGTVDTQYF	TRBV27	TRBD1	NA	16	TRBJ2-3
TGTGGCACTCAGAAGAGGATAACACAAAGTCGGGCCAACGTCCTGACTTTC	CGTQKRITQSRANVLTF	TRBV8-2	NA	NA	17	TRBJ2-6
TGTGCCAGCAGCTCTGGGGCGGGACTAGCCAAAAACATTCAGTACTTC	CASSSGAGLAKNIQYF	TRBV6-5	NA	NA	16	TRBJ2-4
TGTGGCAGTCGTAGATGTGATAGCCGAAAGACCTATGGCTACACCTTC	CGSRRCDSRKTYGYTF	TRBV8-2	NA	few	16	TRBJ1-2
TGTGCCAGCAGCCCTCGGGCAGGGGTCAGTGAGCAGTTCTTC	CASSPRAGVSEQFF	TRBV7-2	NA	few	14	TRBJ2-1